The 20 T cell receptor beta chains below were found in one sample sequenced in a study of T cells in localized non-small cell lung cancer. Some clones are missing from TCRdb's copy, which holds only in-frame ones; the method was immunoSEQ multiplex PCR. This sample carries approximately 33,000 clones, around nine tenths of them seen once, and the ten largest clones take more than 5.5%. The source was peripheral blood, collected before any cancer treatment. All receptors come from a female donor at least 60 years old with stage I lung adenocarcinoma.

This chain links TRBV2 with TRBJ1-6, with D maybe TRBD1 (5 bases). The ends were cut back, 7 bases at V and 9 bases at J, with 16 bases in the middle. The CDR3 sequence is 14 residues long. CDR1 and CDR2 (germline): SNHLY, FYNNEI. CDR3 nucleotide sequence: TGTGCCAGCAACCCTGCCGGGGGTAGTTCACCCCTCCACTTT. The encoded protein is CASNPAGGSSPLHF.

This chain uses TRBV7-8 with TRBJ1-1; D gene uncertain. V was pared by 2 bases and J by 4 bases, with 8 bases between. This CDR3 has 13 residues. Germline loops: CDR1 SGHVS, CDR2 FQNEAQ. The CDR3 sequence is CASSLRGITEAFF. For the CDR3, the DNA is TGTGCCAGCAGCTTACGAGGGATCACTGAAGCTTTCTTT.

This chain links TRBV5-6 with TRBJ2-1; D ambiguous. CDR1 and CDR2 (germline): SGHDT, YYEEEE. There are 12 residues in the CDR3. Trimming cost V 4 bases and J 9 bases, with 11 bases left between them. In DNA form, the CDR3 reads TGTGCCAGCAGCCTGCTCGGCTCTGAGCAGTTCTTC. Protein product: CASSLLGSEQFF.

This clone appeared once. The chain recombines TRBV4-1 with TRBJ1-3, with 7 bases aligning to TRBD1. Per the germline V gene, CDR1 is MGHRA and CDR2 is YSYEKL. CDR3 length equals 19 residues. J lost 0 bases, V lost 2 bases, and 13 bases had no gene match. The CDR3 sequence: CASSQPGTARGASGNTIYF. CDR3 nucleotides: TGCGCCAGCAGCCAACCCGGGACAGCGAGGGGAGCCTCTGGAAACACCATATATTTT.

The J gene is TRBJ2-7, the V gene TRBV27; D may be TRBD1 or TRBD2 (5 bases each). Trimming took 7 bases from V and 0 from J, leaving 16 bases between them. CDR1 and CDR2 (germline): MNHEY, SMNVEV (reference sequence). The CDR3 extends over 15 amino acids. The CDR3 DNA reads TGTGCCAGCATCCACTTGGGACCTAGCTCCTACGAGCAGTACTTC. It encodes CASIHLGPSSYEQYF.

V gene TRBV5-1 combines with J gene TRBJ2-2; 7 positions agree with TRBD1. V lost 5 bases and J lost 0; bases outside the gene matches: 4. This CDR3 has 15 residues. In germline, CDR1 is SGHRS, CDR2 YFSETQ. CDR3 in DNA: TGCGCCAGCAGAGGAACAGGGGCGAACACCGGGGAGCTGTTTTTT. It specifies CASRGTGANTGELFF.

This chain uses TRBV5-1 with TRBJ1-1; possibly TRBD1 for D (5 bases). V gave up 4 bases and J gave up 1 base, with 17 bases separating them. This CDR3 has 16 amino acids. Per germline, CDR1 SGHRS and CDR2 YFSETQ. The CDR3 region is CASSLATGGPNTEAFF. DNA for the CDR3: TGCGCCAGCAGCCTTGCGACGGGGGGACCGAACACTGAAGCTTTCTTT.

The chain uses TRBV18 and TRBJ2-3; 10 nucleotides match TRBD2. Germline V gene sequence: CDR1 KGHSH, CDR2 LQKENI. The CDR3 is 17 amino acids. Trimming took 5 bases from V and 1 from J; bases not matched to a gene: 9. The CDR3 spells CASSSLGLASGTDTQYF. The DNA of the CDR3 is TGTGCCAGCTCATCACTGGGACTAGCGAGTGGCACAGATACGCAGTATTTT.

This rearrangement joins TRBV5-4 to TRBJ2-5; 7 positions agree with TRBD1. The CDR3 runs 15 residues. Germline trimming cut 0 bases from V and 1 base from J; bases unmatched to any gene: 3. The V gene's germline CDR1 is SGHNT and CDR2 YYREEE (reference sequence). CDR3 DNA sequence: TGTGCCAGCAGCTTGGGGGACAGCCTCCAAGAGACCCAGTACTTC. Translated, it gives CASSLGDSLQETQYF.

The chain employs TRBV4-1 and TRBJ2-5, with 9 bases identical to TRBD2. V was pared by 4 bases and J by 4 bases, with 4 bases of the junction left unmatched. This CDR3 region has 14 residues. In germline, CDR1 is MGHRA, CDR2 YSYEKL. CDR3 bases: TGCGCCAGCAGCCCAGGGACTAGCAGAGAGACCCAGTACTTC. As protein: CASSPGTSRETQYF.

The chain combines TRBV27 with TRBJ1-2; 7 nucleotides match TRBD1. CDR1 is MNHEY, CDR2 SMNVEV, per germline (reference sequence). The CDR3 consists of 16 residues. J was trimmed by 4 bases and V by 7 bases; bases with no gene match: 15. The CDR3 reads CASKPLDREGSYGYTF. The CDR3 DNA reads TGTGCCAGCAAGCCCCTCGACAGGGAGGGTAGCTATGGCTACACCTTC.

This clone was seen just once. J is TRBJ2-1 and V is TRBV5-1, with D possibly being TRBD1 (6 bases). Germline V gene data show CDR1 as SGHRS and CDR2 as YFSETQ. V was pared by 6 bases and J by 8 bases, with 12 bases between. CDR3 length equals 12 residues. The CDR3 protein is CASNRAGDEQFF. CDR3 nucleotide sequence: TGCGCCAGCAACAGGGCCGGGGATGAGCAGTTCTTC.

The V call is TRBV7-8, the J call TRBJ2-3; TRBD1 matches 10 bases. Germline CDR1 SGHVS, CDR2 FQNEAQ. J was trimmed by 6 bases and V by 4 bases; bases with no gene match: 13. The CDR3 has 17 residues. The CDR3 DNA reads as TGTGCCAGCAGCTCGTTCGTTGGGACAGGGGTCACCGATACGCAGTATTTT. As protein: CASSSFVGTGVTDTQYF.

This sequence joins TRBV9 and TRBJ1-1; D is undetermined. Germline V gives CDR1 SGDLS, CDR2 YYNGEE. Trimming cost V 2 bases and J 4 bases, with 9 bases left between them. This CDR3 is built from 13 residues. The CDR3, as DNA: TGTGCCAGCAGCGTTCTCTTGGGCACTGAAGCTTTCTTT. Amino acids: CASSVLLGTEAFF.

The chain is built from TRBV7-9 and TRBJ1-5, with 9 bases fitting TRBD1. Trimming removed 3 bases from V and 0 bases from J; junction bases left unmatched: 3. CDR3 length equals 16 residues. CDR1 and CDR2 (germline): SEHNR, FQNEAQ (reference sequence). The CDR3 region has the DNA TGTGCCAGCAGCTTGGGACAGGGTCTTAGCAATCAGCCCCAGCATTTT. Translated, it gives CASSLGQGLSNQPQHF.

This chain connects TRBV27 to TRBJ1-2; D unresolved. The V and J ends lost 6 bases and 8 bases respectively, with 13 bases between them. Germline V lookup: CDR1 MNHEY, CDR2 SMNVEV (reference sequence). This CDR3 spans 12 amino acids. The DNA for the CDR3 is TGTGCCAGCAGATTAACCTCGGGCGGCTACACCTTC. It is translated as CASRLTSGGYTF.

Here the CDR3 reads CASSFDKSSGNTIYF. Written as DNA, the CDR3 is TGTGCCAGCAGCTTCGACAAGAGCTCTGGAAACACCATATATTTT. The chain employs TRBV5-6 and TRBJ1-3; no firm D call. Germline assignment: CDR1 SGHDT and CDR2 YYEEEE. The ends were cut back, 2 bases at V and 0 bases at J, with 9 bases in the middle. The CDR3 has 15 amino acids. Using reference TRBV5-6 and TRBJ1-3 for the parts outside the CDR3, the full variable domain is DAGVTQSPTHLIKTRGQQVTLRCSPKSGHDTVSWYQQALGQGPQFIFQYYEEEERQRGNFPDRFSGHQFPNYSSELNVNALLLGDSALYLCASSFDKSSGNTIYFGEGSWLTVV.

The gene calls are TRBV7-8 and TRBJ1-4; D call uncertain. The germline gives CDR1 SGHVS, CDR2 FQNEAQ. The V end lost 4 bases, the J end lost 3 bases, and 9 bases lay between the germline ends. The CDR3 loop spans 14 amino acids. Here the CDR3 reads CASSWGVANEKLFF. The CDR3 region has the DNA TGTGCCAGCAGCTGGGGTGTTGCTAATGAAAAACTGTTTTTT.

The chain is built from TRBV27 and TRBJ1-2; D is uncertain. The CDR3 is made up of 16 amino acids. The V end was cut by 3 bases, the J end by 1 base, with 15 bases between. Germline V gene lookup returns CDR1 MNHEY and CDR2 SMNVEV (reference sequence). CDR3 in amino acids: CASSFNSALSNYGYTF. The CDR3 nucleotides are TGTGCCAGCAGTTTTAATTCAGCGCTGAGTAACTATGGCTACACCTTC.

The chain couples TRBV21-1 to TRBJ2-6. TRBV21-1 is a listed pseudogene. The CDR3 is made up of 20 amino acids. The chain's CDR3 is CASSKGGLMGIFFRANVLTF. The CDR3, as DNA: TGTGCCAGCAGCAAAGGGGGGTTGATGGGTATATTTTTCAGGGCCAACGTCCTGACTTTC.